The next 25 T cell receptor beta chains were all read from a single sample in a study of vaccination effects on CD4 cells after COVID-19. The authors isolated CD4+ T cells after 10 days of culture. The participants, recipients of two vaccine doses, got either BNT162b2 or mRNA-1273. Their target antigens are unknown. Sequenced by immunoSEQ multiplex PCR; TCRdb stores in-frame clones only, minus some. Among about 45,000 clones listed, around 70% were seen once. Here the sequenced sample was CD4+ T cells from PBMCs cultured without peptide, taken after COVID-19 vaccination. These receptors were obtained from a human donor who received a COVID-19 vaccine.

The chain combines TRBV12-3 or TRBV12-4 with TRBJ2-2, with D unclear. With 8 bases removed from V and 2 bases from J, the gap between germline ends came to 6 bases. This CDR3 has 12 amino acids. CDR3 protein: CASGHNTGELFF. Here the CDR3 DNA reads TGTGCCAGCGGCCATAACACCGGGGAGCTGTTTTTT.

The J gene is TRBJ2-1, the V gene TRBV4-2, with TRBD1 matching 11 bases. The CDR3 sequence is 15 residues long. After removal of 5 bases from V and 9 bases from J, the junction contained 9 bases not matched to a gene. Per the germline V gene, CDR1 is LGHNA and CDR2 is YNFKEQ. Here the CDR3 reads CASSKGQGVGLEQFF. For the CDR3, the DNA is TGTGCCAGCAGCAAGGGACAGGGGGTAGGGCTTGAGCAGTTCTTC.

The rearrangement uses TRBV19 and TRBJ2-5; the D gene could be TRBD1 or TRBD2 (5 bases each). The germline V and J ends were trimmed by 5 bases and 4 bases, with 11 bases remaining between them. Germline CDR1 LNHDA, CDR2 SQIVND (reference sequence). The CDR3 has 13 amino acids. CDR3 in amino acids: CASSLWGLETQYF. As DNA, the CDR3 is TGTGCCAGTAGTCTCTGGGGGTTAGAGACCCAGTACTTC. The full variable domain, completed using reference TRBV19 and TRBJ2-5, is DGGITQSPKYLFRKEGQNVTLSCEQNLNHDAMYWYRQDPGQGLRLIYYSQIVNDFQKGDIAEGYSVSREKKESFPLTVTSAQKNPTAFYLCASSLWGLETQYFGPGTRLLVL.

The genes are TRBV5-1 and TRBJ2-3; 9 nucleotides match TRBD1. Germline-derived CDR1 and CDR2 are SGHRS and YFSETQ. This CDR3 is built from 15 residues. With V trimmed by 0 bases and J by 4 bases, 3 bases remained unmatched. The CDR3 is CASSLDGQGSDTQYF. CDR3 nucleotide sequence: TGCGCCAGCAGCTTGGACGGACAGGGGTCAGATACGCAGTATTTT.

This clone occurred once. The chain has TRBV6-5 and TRBJ1-2; D is ambiguous. This CDR3 has 14 amino acids. V gave up 0 bases and J gave up 3 bases, with 8 bases separating them. Germline CDR1 and CDR2: MNHEY and SVGAGI. Here the CDR3 reads CASSYSYSDYGYTF. The CDR3 nucleotides are TGTGCCAGCAGTTACTCCTACTCCGACTATGGCTACACCTTC.

This clone has a handful of counts. The chain couples TRBV7-9 to TRBJ1-3; D call uncertain. Germline V gene data show CDR1 as SEHNR and CDR2 as FQNEAQ (reference sequence). This CDR3 is 17 amino acids long. Trimming removed 7 bases from V and 0 bases from J, with 19 bases in between. CDR3 coding DNA: TGTGCCAGCACCACATTGAACAGCTTCGTCTCTGGAAACACCATATATTTT. Translated: CASTTLNSFVSGNTIYF. Filled out from reference TRBV7-9 and TRBJ1-3, the complete variable domain reads DTGVSQNPRHKITKRGQNVTFRCDPISEHNRLYWYRQTLGQGPEFLTYFQNEAQLEKSRLLSDRFSAERPKGSFSTLEIQRTEQGDSAMYLCASTTLNSFVSGNTIYFGEGSWLTVV.

V gene TRBV21-1 combines with J gene TRBJ2-7; TRBD2 was called by the table and not checked on the DNA. TRBV21-1 is recorded as a pseudogene. The CDR3 has 12 amino acids. This chain's CDR3 is CASGSGTYEQYF. The CDR3 nucleotides read TGTGCCAGCGGTAGCGGGACCTACGAGCAGTACTTC.

There are a few counts of this clone. The chain couples TRBV19 to TRBJ1-3, with D uncertain. This CDR3 contains 12 residues. CDR1 and CDR2 (germline): LNHDA, SQIVND (reference sequence). V was cut by 5 bases and J by 0 bases, with 2 bases left in between. The CDR3 loop is CASSASGNTIYF. CDR3 coding DNA: TGTGCCAGTAGTGCCTCTGGAAACACCATATATTTT.

This chain links TRBV19 with TRBJ2-1; D call uncertain. The CDR3 has 15 amino acids. The germline V gene encodes CDR1 LNHDA and CDR2 SQIVND (reference sequence). The ends were cut back, 3 bases at V and 1 base at J, with 10 bases in the middle. CDR3 DNA sequence: TGTGCCAGTAGTATTGGTCAGGATTCCTACAATGAGCAGTTCTTC. Protein: CASSIGQDSYNEQFF.

The chain uses TRBV19 and TRBJ2-1; 7 nucleotides match TRBD2. The V gene end was trimmed by 7 bases and the J gene end by 3 bases; junction bases not matched to a gene: 21. Germline CDR1 reads LNHDA; CDR2 reads SQIVND (reference sequence). The CDR3 is made up of 19 amino acids. The DNA for the CDR3 is TGTGCCAGTACCCCAGGGTCCGGCGGGAGTCTCAACTACTACAATGAGCAGTTCTTC. It translates to CASTPGSGGSLNYYNEQFF.

The V gene is TRBV5-1, the J gene TRBJ2-1; TRBD2 might be the D (6 bases). Between the trimmed V and J ends, which lost 0 bases and 6 bases, there was a span of 7 bases. This CDR3 has 13 amino acids. Germline lookup yields CDR1 SGHRS and CDR2 YFSETQ. CDR3 amino acids: CASSLGLVNEQFF. In nucleotides, the CDR3 is TGCGCCAGCAGCTTGGGACTAGTCAATGAGCAGTTCTTC.

This clone turned up a few times. The J gene is TRBJ1-6, the V gene TRBV5-1, with D hard to call. V gave up 4 bases and J gave up 1 base, with 9 bases separating them. The CDR3 is 15 residues long. Per the germline V gene, CDR1 is SGHRS and CDR2 is YFSETQ. Here the CDR3 reads CASSIGSSYNSPLHF. In DNA form, the CDR3 reads TGCGCCAGCAGCATCGGGAGTTCCTATAATTCACCCCTCCACTTT.

The gene calls are TRBV28 and TRBJ1-3; D gene uncertain. CDR1 MDHEN and CDR2 SYDVKM come from the germline V gene. This CDR3 is 15 amino acids long. The V end lost 6 bases, the J end lost 0 bases, and 12 bases lay between the germline ends. The CDR3 region has the DNA TGTGCCAGCAGCCGCAACTTAAACTCTGGAAACACCATATATTTT. This encodes CASSRNLNSGNTIYF.

J is TRBJ2-3 and V is TRBV7-6; D tentatively reads TRBD1 or TRBD2 (5 bases each). Germline CDR1 SGHVS, CDR2 FNYEAQ. With 2 bases removed from V and 2 bases from J, the gap between germline ends came to 11 bases. CDR3 length: 15 amino acids. The CDR3 DNA follows: TGTGCCAGCAGCTTACAGCCGGGGCCCACAGATACGCAGTATTTT. Translated: CASSLQPGPTDTQYF.

In its sample, this clone was seen a few times. The DNA of the CDR3 is TGTGCCAGTAGTATAGTACTAGCGGGGAACACCGGGGAGCTGTTTTTT. Its protein is CASSIVLAGNTGELFF. V gene TRBV19 combines with J gene TRBJ2-2, with TRBD2 identical over 9 bases. CDR3 size: 16 residues. Germline V gene sequence: CDR1 LNHDA, CDR2 SQIVND (reference sequence). Trimming took 1 base from V and 1 from J; bases not matched to a gene: 1.

The CDR3 here is CASSHGEAARRELFF. The CDR3 coding sequence is TGTGCCAGCAGTCACGGTGAGGCGGCGAGGCGGGAGCTGTTTTTT. The chain has TRBV3-1 (or the pseudogene TRBV3-2) and TRBJ2-2; D is uncertain. CDR1 LGHDT and CDR2 YNNKEL come from the germline V gene (reference sequence). This CDR3 comprises 15 residues. The V end was cut by 6 bases, the J end by 9 bases, with 20 bases between.

The chain joins TRBV2 to TRBJ1-1; D unclear. CDR3 length equals 16 residues. Per the germline V gene, CDR1 is SNHLY and CDR2 is FYNNEI. Between the trimmed V and J ends, which lost 2 bases and 0 bases, there was a span of 13 bases. Here the CDR3 DNA reads TGTGCCAGCAGTGAACAGATCCTTAACTTGAACACTGAAGCTTTCTTT. Residues: CASSEQILNLNTEAFF.

This chain uses TRBV30 with TRBJ1-2; D remains unclear. The germline V gene has CDR1 GTSNPN and CDR2 SVGIG (reference sequence). There are 13 residues in the CDR3. The V end was cut by 5 bases, the J end by 1 base, with 11 bases between. The CDR3 DNA sequence: TGTGCCTGGTCGGGGAGTTTTAACTATGGCTACACCTTC. This encodes CAWSGSFNYGYTF. Together with reference TRBV30 and TRBJ1-2, the CDR3 gives the full variable domain: SQTIHQWPATLVQPVGSPLSLECTVEGTSNPNLYWYRQAAGRGLQLLFYSVGIGQISSEVPQNLSASRPQDRQFILSSKKLLLSDSGFYLCAWSGSFNYGYTFGSGTRLTVV.

V usage is TRBV6-5 and J usage is TRBJ1-1; 8 bases map to TRBD1. The CDR3 covers 14 residues. V gave up 8 bases and J gave up 3 bases; unmatched junction bases: 8. The germline V gene has CDR1 MNHEY and CDR2 SVGAGI. The CDR3 nucleotides read TGTGCCAGCCGGAAGACAGGGGCAGACACTGAAGCTTTCTTT. It yields the protein CASRKTGADTEAFF.

This chain connects TRBV15 to TRBJ1-2; D perhaps matches TRBD1 (6 bases). V lost 0 bases and J 2 bases, leaving 13 bases between the germline ends. The CDR3 is 16 amino acids. Germline CDR1 and CDR2: LNHNV and YYDKDF (reference sequence). This chain's CDR3 is CATSRDQAGANYGYTF. CDR3 DNA: TGTGCCACCAGCAGAGATCAGGCAGGGGCGAACTATGGCTACACCTTC. Supplemented by reference TRBV15 and TRBJ1-2, the full variable domain reads DAMVIQNPRYQVTQFGKPVTLSCSQTLNHNVMYWYQQKSSQAPKLLFHYYDKDFNNEADTPDNFQSRRPNTSFCFLDIRSPGLGDTAMYLCATSRDQAGANYGYTFGSGTRLTVV.

The chain links TRBV19 to TRBJ2-6; 9 bases align to TRBD1. Germline CDR1 and CDR2: LNHDA and SQIVND (reference sequence). This CDR3 region has 20 residues. Trimming removed 4 bases from V and 0 bases from J; junction bases left unmatched: 13. The CDR3 protein is CASSTLQNRGQGSGANVLTF. CDR3 sequence (DNA): TGTGCCAGTAGTACCCTACAGAACAGGGGGCAGGGCTCTGGGGCCAACGTCCTGACTTTC.

In DNA form, the CDR3 reads TGTGCCAGCAGTGTAGGCCTAGCGGGAGGGCGGGAGACCCAGTACTTC. Protein sequence: CASSVGLAGGRETQYF. J is TRBJ2-5 and V is TRBV2; 12 bases align to TRBD2. Germline CDR1 and CDR2: SNHLY and FYNNEI. V lost 4 bases and J lost 5; bases outside the gene matches: 8. CDR3 length equals 16 residues.

CDR3 residues: CASSGPGTDTQYF. The CDR3 region has the DNA TGTGCCAGTAGTGGTCCTGGCACAGATACGCAGTATTTT. The J gene is TRBJ2-3, the V gene TRBV19, with D uncertain. Trimming cost V 5 bases and J 1 base, with 7 bases left between them. This CDR3 spans 13 amino acids. CDR1 is LNHDA and CDR2 is SQIVND in the germline V gene (reference sequence).

The chain links TRBV6-5 to TRBJ1-4; maybe TRBD1 (5 bases). V lost 5 bases, J lost 0 bases, and 10 bases lay in between. CDR3 length: 15 amino acids. Germline CDR1 reads MNHEY; CDR2 reads SVGAGI. The CDR3 DNA is TGTGCCAGCAGTACCACGGGGGCAACTAATGAAAAACTGTTTTTT. It encodes CASSTTGATNEKLFF.

The rearrangement uses TRBV5-5 and TRBJ2-7, with D possibly matching TRBD1 (6 bases). This CDR3 has 16 residues. Germline CDR1 reads SGHKS; CDR2 reads YYEKEE (reference sequence). V was trimmed by 3 bases and J by 4 bases, leaving 20 bases between them. The chain's CDR3 is CASSSNRDLKAYEQYF. CDR3 nucleotides: TGTGCCAGCAGCTCGAACAGGGACCTAAAAGCTTACGAGCAGTACTTC.